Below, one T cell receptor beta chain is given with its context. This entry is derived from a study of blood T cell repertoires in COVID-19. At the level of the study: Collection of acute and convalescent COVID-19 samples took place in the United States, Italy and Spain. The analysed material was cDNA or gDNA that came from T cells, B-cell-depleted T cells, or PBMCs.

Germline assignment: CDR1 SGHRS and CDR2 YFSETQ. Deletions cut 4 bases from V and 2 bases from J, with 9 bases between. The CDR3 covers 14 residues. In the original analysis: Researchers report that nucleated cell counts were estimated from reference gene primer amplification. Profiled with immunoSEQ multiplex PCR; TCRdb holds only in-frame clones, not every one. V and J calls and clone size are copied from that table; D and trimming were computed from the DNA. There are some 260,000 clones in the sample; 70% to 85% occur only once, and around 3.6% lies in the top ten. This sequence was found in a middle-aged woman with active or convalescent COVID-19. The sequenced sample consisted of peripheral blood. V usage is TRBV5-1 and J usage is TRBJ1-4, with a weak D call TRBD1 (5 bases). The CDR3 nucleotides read TGCGCCAGCAGCCCAGGGATCACTAATGAAAAACTGTTTTTT. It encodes CASSPGITNEKLFF.